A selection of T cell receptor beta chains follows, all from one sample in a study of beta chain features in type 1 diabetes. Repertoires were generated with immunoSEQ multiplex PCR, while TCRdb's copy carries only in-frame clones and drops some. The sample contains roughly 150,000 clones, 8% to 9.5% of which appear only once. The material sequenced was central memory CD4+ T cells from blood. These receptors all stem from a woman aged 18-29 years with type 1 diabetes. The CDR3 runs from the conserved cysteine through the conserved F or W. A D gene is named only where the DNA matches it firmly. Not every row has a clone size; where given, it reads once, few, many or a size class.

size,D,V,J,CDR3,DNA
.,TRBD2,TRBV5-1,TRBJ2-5,CASSLAGTSGGQETQYF,TGCGCCAGCAGCTTGGCCGGGACTAGCGGGGGCCAAGAGACCCAGTACTTC
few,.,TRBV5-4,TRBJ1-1,CASSLGGRGPGTEAFF,TGTGCCAGCAGCTTGGGGGGTAGGGGTCCCGGCACTGAAGCTTTCTTT
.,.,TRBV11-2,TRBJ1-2,CASSTQVNYGYTF,TGTGCCAGCAGCACACAGGTGAACTATGGCTACACCTTC
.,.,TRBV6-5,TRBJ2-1,CASSVGEGAYFF,.
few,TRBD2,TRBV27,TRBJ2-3,CASSLSSYAGGVTDTQYF,TGTGCCAGCAGTTTATCGAGTTATGCGGGGGGCGTCACAGATACGCAGTATTTT
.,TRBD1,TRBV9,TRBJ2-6,CASSVTLGQGYGANVLTF,TGTGCCAGCAGCGTGACCCTGGGACAGGGTTATGGGGCCAACGTCCTGACTTTC
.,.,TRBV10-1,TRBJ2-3,CASSRQFPDTQYF,TGCGCCAGCAGCAGACAGTTTCCAGATACGCAGTATTTT
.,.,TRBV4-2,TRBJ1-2,CASSQDSGMSYGYTF,TGTGCCAGCAGCCAAGATTCAGGGATGAGCTATGGCTACACCTTC
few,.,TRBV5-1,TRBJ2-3,CASSYDQRAQYF,TGCGCCAGCAGTTACGACCAGAGGGCGCAGTATTTT
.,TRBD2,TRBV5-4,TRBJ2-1,CASSRATSGGGNEQFF,TGTGCCAGCAGTCGGGCGACTAGCGGGGGGGGGAATGAGCAGTTCTTC
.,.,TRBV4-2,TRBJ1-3,CASSQDSGPGNTIYF,TGTGCCAGCAGCCAAGATTCCGGTCCCGGAAACACCATATATTTT
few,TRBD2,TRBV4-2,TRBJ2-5,CASSPLAGNTQETQYF,TGTGCCAGCAGCCCCCTAGCGGGGAATACTCAAGAGACCCAGTACTTC
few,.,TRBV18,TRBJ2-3,CASRFAIAGTDTQYF,TGTGCCAGCCGATTCGCTATCGCCGGCACAGATACGCAGTATTTT
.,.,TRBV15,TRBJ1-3,CATSRDLASSGNTIYF,TGTGCCACCAGCAGAGATCTAGCGAGCTCTGGAAACACCATATATTTT
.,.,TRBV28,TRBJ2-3,CASSSPSTDTQYF,TGTGCCAGCAGTTCCCCTAGCACAGATACGCAGTATTTT
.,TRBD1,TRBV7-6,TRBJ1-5,CASSLVQGGQPQHF,TGTGCCAGCAGCTTAGTACAGGGGGGTCAGCCCCAGCATTTT
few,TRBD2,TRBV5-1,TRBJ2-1,CASRYASGRVDEQFF,TGCGCCAGCAGATACGCTAGCGGCCGGGTCGATGAGCAGTTCTTC
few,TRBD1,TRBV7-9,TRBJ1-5,CASSEDRGIQPQHF,TGTGCCAGCAGTGAGGACAGGGGCATTCAGCCCCAGCATTTT
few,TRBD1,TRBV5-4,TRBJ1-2,CASSLSGGGYGYTF,TGTGCCAGCAGCTTATCAGGGGGCGGTTACGGCTACACCTTC
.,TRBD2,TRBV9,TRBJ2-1,CASSVERDGGTSGNEQFF,TGTGCCAGCAGCGTAGAGAGGGACGGCGGGACTAGCGGGAATGAGCAGTTCTTC
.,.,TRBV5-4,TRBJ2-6,CASSLGGAGANVLTF,TGTGCCAGCAGCTTGGGCGGCGCTGGGGCCAACGTCCTGACTTTC
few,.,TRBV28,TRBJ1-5,CASGRGNQPQHF,TGTGCCAGTGGTCGGGGCAATCAGCCCCAGCATTTT
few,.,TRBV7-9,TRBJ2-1,CASSVSTGEQFF,TGTGCCAGCAGCGTATCTACTGGTGAGCAGTTCTTC
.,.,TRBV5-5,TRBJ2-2,CASSLSQDGTGELFF,TGTGCCAGCAGCTTGTCTCAGGATGGCACCGGGGAGCTGTTTTTT
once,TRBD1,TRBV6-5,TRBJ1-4,CASSRDSNEKLFF,TGTGCCAGCAGCCGGGACAGTAATGAAAAACTGTTTTTT
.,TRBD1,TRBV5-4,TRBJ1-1,CASSPDRGYAEAFF,TGTGCCAGCAGCCCGGACAGGGGGTACGCTGAAGCTTTCTTT
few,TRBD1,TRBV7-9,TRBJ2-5,CASRSTGGRETQYF,TGTGCCAGCAGATCCACAGGGGGCAGAGAGACCCAGTACTTC
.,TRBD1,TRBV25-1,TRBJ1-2,CASSLDRAYGYTF,TGTGCCAGCAGCCTGGACAGGGCCTATGGCTACACCTTC